These 9 T cell receptor beta chains were sequenced from one sample in a study of T-cell memory formation after mild COVID-19. TCRdb independently ran MiXCR on the 5' RACE reads; one entry per CDR3 protein. Found here are 200,000 to 250,000 distinct CDR3 sequences, more than 8% of them singletons; the top ten hold 20% to 25%. Input material: PBMCs or a T cell subset sorted from them (not recorded which). All receptors derive from a man between 18 and 29 years old who had mild COVID-19 (a few samples of this study predate the infection). Cell type and time point are not known.

The table lists this clonotype with a few counts. V gene TRBV7-2 combines with J gene TRBJ2-3; 13 bases are shared with TRBD2. V lost 0 bases, J lost 1 base, and 7 bases stayed unmatched. Germline CDR1 and CDR2: SGHTA and FQGNSA. The CDR3 has 19 residues. CDR3 in DNA: TGTGCCAGCAGCTTAGCGCAACTAGCGGGGGGGCGGGGCACAGATACGCAGTATTTT. This sequence encodes CASSLAQLAGGRGTDTQYF.

This clonotype showed up many times. The rearrangement uses TRBV10-3 and TRBJ2-5; the match to TRBD1 covers 9 bases. The CDR3 extends over 15 amino acids. V gave up 7 bases and J gave up 4 bases; unmatched junction bases: 10. CDR1 and CDR2 (germline): ENHRY, SYGVKD. CDR3 bases: TGTGCCATCACTAGGGACAGGGAGGCTCGAGAGACCCAGTACTTC. Amino acid sequence: CAITRDREARETQYF.

This clonotype was observed many times. This chain uses TRBV5-1 with TRBJ2-5; D may be TRBD1 or TRBD2 (5 bases each). This CDR3 is 14 amino acids long. The ends were cut back, 1 base at V and 2 bases at J, with 9 bases in the middle. Germline V gene sequence: CDR1 SGHRS, CDR2 YFSETQ. The DNA for the CDR3 is TGCGCCAGCAGCTTGTATGGGGGTCAAGAGACCCAGTACTTC. Translating gives CASSLYGGQETQYF.

This clonotype was detected only a few times. The V call is TRBV20-1, the J call TRBJ2-1, with D possibly being TRBD2 (5 bases). Germline V gene sequence: CDR1 DFQATT, CDR2 SNEGSKA (reference sequence). The CDR3 is 20 amino acids. With 1 base removed from V and 0 bases from J, the gap between germline ends came to 25 bases. CDR3 loop: CSARGPSGYAYESSYNEQFF. DNA of the CDR3: TGCAGTGCTAGAGGGCCGTCGGGGTACGCCTATGAAAGCTCCTACAATGAGCAGTTCTTC.

The CDR3 reads CASSSGLLYGYTF. As DNA, the CDR3 is TGTGCCAGCAGTTCGGGACTGCTCTATGGCTACACCTTC. The rearrangement links TRBV12-3 or TRBV12-4 to TRBJ1-2; the D gene is possibly TRBD1 (5 bases). V was trimmed by 4 bases and J by 4 bases, leaving 10 bases between them. CDR3 length: 13 residues.

The rearrangement uses TRBV6-6 and TRBJ1-4; D remains unclear. The CDR3 has 12 residues. The V gene's germline CDR1 is MNHNY and CDR2 SVGAGI (reference sequence). CDR3 region: CPRGVSAEKLFF. CDR3 sequence (DNA): TGTCCCCGCGGCGTGTCAGCAGAAAAACTGTTTTTT.

The sample holds a few counts of this clonotype. This chain connects TRBV6-1 to TRBJ2-1, with no clear D. CDR1 is MNHNS, CDR2 SASEGT, per germline. V shed 1 base and J shed 9 bases, with 7 bases lying between them. The CDR3 runs to 12 residues. CDR3 in amino acids: CASSEVSSEQFF. The CDR3, as DNA: TGTGCCAGCAGTGAAGTCAGTTCTGAGCAGTTCTTC.

The chain is built from TRBV7-2 and TRBJ2-3, with 16 bases matching TRBD2. V was pared by 5 bases and J by 6 bases, with 2 bases of the junction left unmatched. The germline gives CDR1 SGHTA, CDR2 FQGNSA. CDR3 length equals 15 residues. The CDR3 loop is CASSQGLAGGDTQYF. CDR3 in DNA: TGTGCCAGCAGCCAGGGACTAGCGGGGGGGGATACGCAGTATTTT.

This clonotype has at least ten counts. V and J are TRBV4-3 and TRBJ2-2; D ambiguous. The V and J ends lost 0 bases and 1 base respectively, with 9 bases between them. This CDR3 comprises 16 residues. Germline lookup yields CDR1 LGHNA and CDR2 YSLEER. CDR3 bases: TGCGCCAGCAGCCAAGATTTCGTATTGAACACCGGGGAGCTGTTTTTT. Translated, it gives CASSQDFVLNTGELFF.